The entry below describes one TCR beta chain. Unmatched junction bases numbered 5, after V lost 5 bases and J lost 4 bases. The CDR3 covers 14 residues. Germline CDR1 SGHVS, CDR2 FNYEAQ. The data derive from a study of blood T cell repertoires in COVID-19. In the study overall: Acute and convalescent COVID-19 samples came from the United States, Italy and Spain. PBMCs, B-cell-depleted T cells, or T cells provided the cDNA or gDNA that made up the material.

Methods used by the authors: Estimation of nucleated cell counts relied on the amplification of reference gene primers. Data came from immunoSEQ multiplex PCR; TCRdb stores just in-frame clones and leaves some out. From that table come the V and J calls and clone size; the DNA was used to work out D and trimming. The sample shows about 230,000 clones, nearly 90% of them seen only once. Sequencing input: peripheral blood. The sequence was obtained from a young woman who had recovered from COVID-19. This chain connects TRBV7-6 to TRBJ1-3; TRBD1 matches at 7 bases. The CDR3 sequence: CASSPPGQGNTIYF. The CDR3 DNA is TGTGCCAGCAGCCCGCCGGGACAGGGAAACACCATATATTTT.